This TCR beta chain was captured by sequencing in a study of CD8 T cells in ankylosing spondylitis listed by TCRdb under 2017. Broadly, across the study: T cell receptor beta repertoires were profiled in healthy donors and ankylosing spondylitis patients so that disease-linked TCR variants could be found. The full study cohort was made up of 20 to 25 ankylosing spondylitis patients and about a hundred healthy donors. Peripheral blood samples were taken, and synovial fluid was additionally collected from ankylosing spondylitis patients. What the study reported, not specific to this receptor: Blood from ankylosing spondylitis patients appeared to be characterized by a TCR beta motif composed of under 10 highly homologous amino acid variants. Some motif variants had previously been reported in the synovial fluid and blood of reactive arthritis patients, which suggests shared mechanisms of disease initiation. According to the report, matched synovial fluid samples from ankylosing spondylitis patients were significantly enriched for the disease-linked clones. The disease-linked clones showed a CD8+ phenotype and occurred at relatively low frequencies in peripheral blood.

The germline V gene provides CDR1 MNHNS and CDR2 SASEGT. Trimming leaves V shorter by 6 bases and J shorter by 3 bases, with the junction holding 6 bases beyond the gene matches. Including the terminal cysteine and phenylalanine, the CDR3 comprises 14 residues. The only DNA kept is the CDR3, 42 bases in frame from the first base. As concerns this clonotype: Which antigen it targets is not known. The input lacks base qualities; no much larger clone sits a single base away.

Sequencing took place on an Illumina HiSeq 2500. Quantitative 5'-RACE with molecular barcodes was used to prepare TCR beta libraries. The published analysis was carried out like this. A new computational method, built on a probabilistic model of VDJ rearrangement, was used to identify disease-linked TCR variants. TCRdb redid the processing of the public reads, applying fastp at Q25 and MiXCR, and retained in-frame beta chains. Each CDR3 protein appears once, grouped with its most common genes and DNA. The authors' filters were not applied to this entry. This sample gives roughly 700,000 distinct CDR3 sequences in total; roughly 19% of them show up just once. In total, the top ten clones hold under 20% of the sample.

The specimen was blood, either unsorted or a sorted T cell fraction (not recorded which). This sequence was found in a male donor with ankylosing spondylitis. The V and J genes are TRBV6-1 and TRBJ1-1; 8 nucleotides in the junction match TRBD1. At the DNA level, the sequence is TGTGCCAGCAGACCAACAGGGGGGGACACTGAAGCTTTCTTT. It translates as CASRPTGGDTEAFF.